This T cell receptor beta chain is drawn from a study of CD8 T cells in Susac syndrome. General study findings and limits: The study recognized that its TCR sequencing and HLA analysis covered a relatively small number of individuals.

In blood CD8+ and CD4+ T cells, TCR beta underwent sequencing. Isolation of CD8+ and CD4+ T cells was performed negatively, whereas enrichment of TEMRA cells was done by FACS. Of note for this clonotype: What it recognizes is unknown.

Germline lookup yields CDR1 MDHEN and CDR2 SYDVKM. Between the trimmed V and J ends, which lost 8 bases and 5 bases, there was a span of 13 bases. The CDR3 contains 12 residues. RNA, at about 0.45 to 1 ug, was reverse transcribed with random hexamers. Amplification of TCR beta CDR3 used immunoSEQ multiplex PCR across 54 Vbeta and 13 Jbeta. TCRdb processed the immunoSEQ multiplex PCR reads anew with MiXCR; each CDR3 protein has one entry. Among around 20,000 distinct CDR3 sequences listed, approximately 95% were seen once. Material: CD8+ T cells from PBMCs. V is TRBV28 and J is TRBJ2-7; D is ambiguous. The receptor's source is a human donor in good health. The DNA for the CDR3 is TGTGCCAGCTCTTCACTCAGGAACGAGCAGTACGTC. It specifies CASSSLRNEQYV.